The 27 T cell receptor beta chains in this list originate from one sample, sequenced in a study of shared clonotypes between healthy human individuals. Measured with immunoSEQ multiplex PCR; TCRdb has only the in-frame clones, and not every one. Of some 2.1 million clones detected, approximately 92% appear once; the ten largest clones hold over 1.5%. CD45RO negativity and positive selection for CCR7 defined naive CD8 cells, a population that excluded terminally differentiated effector memory CD45RA+ cells. The source material was naive CD8+ T cells from PBMCs. These receptors were obtained from a man aged 18 to 29 in good health. Some clones in this sample may be carry-over from other donors' samples.

The chain's CDR3 is CATLPGQGNTGELFF. The DNA for the CDR3 is TGTGCCACACTCCCGGGACAGGGAAATACCGGGGAGCTGTTTTTT. V usage is TRBV15 and J usage is TRBJ2-2; TRBD1 matches 9 bases. The CDR3 extends over 15 amino acids. With 9 bases clipped from V and 5 bases from J, the junction kept 10 bases outside the gene matches. The germline CDR1 and CDR2 sequences are LNHNV and YYDKDF (reference sequence).

This chain links TRBV28 with TRBJ2-3; 7 nucleotides match TRBD1. The CDR3 totals 12 residues. With 10 bases clipped from V and 4 bases from J, the junction kept 5 bases outside the gene matches. CDR1 MDHEN and CDR2 SYDVKM come from the germline V gene. CDR3 amino acids: CATNRGPDTQYF. The CDR3 nucleotides read TGTGCCACCAACAGGGGCCCAGATACGCAGTATTTT.

For this clone: Other nucleotide sequences in the sample specify the same CDR3. The V call is TRBV19, the J call TRBJ1-2, with D uncertain. From germline, CDR1 is LNHDA and CDR2 SQIVND (reference sequence). With 3 bases removed from V and 0 bases from J, the gap between germline ends came to 5 bases. CDR3 length: 13 residues. The CDR3 loop reads CASSMTANYGYTF. The CDR3 DNA is TGTGCCAGTAGTATGACGGCTAACTATGGCTACACCTTC.

This chain links TRBV27 with TRBJ2-7; 8 bases align to TRBD1. V gave up 6 bases and J gave up 4 bases; unmatched junction bases: 11. The CDR3 covers 15 residues. Germline CDR1 reads MNHEY; CDR2 reads SMNVEV (reference sequence). The CDR3 nucleotides are TGTGCCAGCAGCTGGACCGGGACAGGAGGATACGAGCAGTACTTC. It yields the protein CASSWTGTGGYEQYF.

This rearrangement joins TRBV19 to TRBJ2-7; D uncertain. V lost 5 bases to trimming and J lost 5 bases, with 10 bases between them. This CDR3 region has 12 residues. Germline lookup yields CDR1 LNHDA and CDR2 SQIVND (reference sequence). The CDR3, as DNA: TGTGCCAGTAGTCGAGAGCCCCACGAGCAGTACTTC. It is translated as CASSREPHEQYF.

The chain uses TRBV9 and TRBJ1-5, with TRBD1 matching 7 bases. The CDR3 contains 17 residues. The J segment lost 5 bases and the V segment lost 3 bases, leaving 14 bases of the junction unmatched. Germline lookup yields CDR1 SGDLS and CDR2 YYNGEE. The CDR3 DNA follows: TGTGCCAGCAGCGCAGGGGGGGGCCCGCCGGGATATCAGCCCCAGCATTTT. This codes for CASSAGGGPPGYQPQHF.

The genes are TRBV5-1 and TRBJ2-7; TRBD2 might be the D (6 bases). This CDR3 is built from 15 residues. V was trimmed by 2 bases and J by 2 bases, leaving 14 bases between them. Germline V gene sequence: CDR1 SGHRS, CDR2 YFSETQ. The CDR3, as DNA: TGCGCCAGCAGCTTTTCTGCTGGCGGGACCTACGAGCAGTACTTC. Its protein is CASSFSAGGTYEQYF.

The chain carries TRBV19 and TRBJ2-1, with 7 bases that match TRBD1. In germline, CDR1 is LNHDA, CDR2 SQIVND (reference sequence). The CDR3 has 16 residues. J was trimmed by 8 bases and V by 0 bases; bases with no gene match: 10. The CDR3 DNA is TGTGCCAGTAGTATAGACCCTACAGGGGACGGGGATGAGCAGTTCTTC. It specifies CASSIDPTGDGDEQFF. Supplemented by reference TRBV19 and TRBJ2-1, the full variable domain reads DGGITQSPKYLFRKEGQNVTLSCEQNLNHDAMYWYRQDPGQGLRLIYYSQIVNDFQKGDIAEGYSVSREKKESFPLTVTSAQKNPTAFYLCASSIDPTGDGDEQFFGPGTRLTVL.

This rearrangement joins TRBV7-8 to TRBJ2-5, with 8 positions matching TRBD1. The V and J ends lost 4 bases and 4 bases, in that order; junction bases with no gene match: 8. Germline lookup yields CDR1 SGHVS and CDR2 FQNEAQ. The CDR3 covers 15 residues. CDR3 amino acids: CASSSGQGAGETQYF. The CDR3 DNA reads TGTGCCAGCAGCTCAGGGCAGGGGGCAGGAGAGACCCAGTACTTC.

The genes are TRBV4-3 and TRBJ1-5; the D gene is possibly TRBD1 (5 bases). Germline assignment: CDR1 LGHNA and CDR2 YSLEER. Trimming pared 3 bases from V and 7 bases from J, leaving 16 bases between. The CDR3 runs 15 residues. CDR3 residues: CASSQGTASAQPQHF. The CDR3 nucleotides are TGCGCCAGCAGCCAGGGGACCGCCTCAGCCCAGCCCCAGCATTTT.

V is TRBV7-8 and J is TRBJ1-5; tentatively, D is TRBD1 (6 bases). This CDR3 region has 16 residues. V was trimmed by 1 base and J by 5 bases, leaving 15 bases between them. In germline, CDR1 is SGHVS, CDR2 FQNEAQ. The CDR3 region is CASSLDRGVPDQPQHF. Written as DNA, the CDR3 is TGTGCCAGCAGCTTAGATAGGGGGGTCCCCGATCAGCCCCAGCATTTT.

This clone was detected only once. Other nucleotide sequences in the sample specify the same CDR3. The chain couples TRBV6-5 to TRBJ2-1; a weak D match, TRBD1 (5 bases). The CDR3 is 14 residues long. Germline V gene data show CDR1 as MNHEY and CDR2 as SVGAGI. V lost 2 bases, J lost 4 bases, and 9 bases lay in between. CDR3 amino acids: CASSYQGLYNEQFF. Here the CDR3 DNA reads TGTGCCAGCAGTTACCAGGGCCTTTACAATGAGCAGTTCTTC.

The chain carries TRBV27 and TRBJ2-3; no clear D. CDR3 length: 13 amino acids. CDR1 and CDR2 from the germline V gene are MNHEY and SMNVEV (reference sequence). The germline V and J ends were trimmed by 2 bases and 4 bases, with 7 bases remaining between them. In DNA, the CDR3 is TGTGCCAGCAGTTTAGGGCTAGCAGATACGCAGTATTTT. Its translation is CASSLGLADTQYF.

The rearrangement uses TRBV7-6 and TRBJ2-3, with TRBD2 as a possible D gene (6 bases). With 3 bases removed from V and 4 bases from J, the gap between germline ends came to 17 bases. CDR1 is SGHVS and CDR2 is FNYEAQ in the germline V gene. CDR3 length: 16 amino acids. This chain's CDR3 is CASSLVVGGGADTQYF. The CDR3 nucleotides read TGTGCCAGCAGCTTGGTGGTGGGAGGTGGGGCAGATACGCAGTATTTT.

The V gene is TRBV29-1, the J gene TRBJ1-1; TRBD1 aligns across 10 bases. With V trimmed by 5 bases and J by 4 bases, 10 bases remained unmatched. CDR1 and CDR2 from the germline V gene are SQVTM and ANQGSEA. This CDR3 region has 15 residues. CDR3 nucleotide sequence: TGCAGCGTTCAGGGGACGGACAGGGGGGTCACTGAAGCTTTCTTT. As protein: CSVQGTDRGVTEAFF.

The chain joins TRBV5-1 to TRBJ2-1, with 7 bases aligning to TRBD1. The germline V gene has CDR1 SGHRS and CDR2 YFSETQ. CDR3 length: 17 residues. The ends lost 2 bases at V and 9 bases at J; junction bases unmatched: 17. The CDR3 nucleotides are TGCGCCAGCAGCTTATTTGCCGGGACAGACTACCCCGGTGAGCAGTTCTTC. Encoded protein: CASSLFAGTDYPGEQFF.

This chain connects TRBV28 to TRBJ1-5, with no clear D. The germline V and J ends were trimmed by 8 bases and 0 bases, with 8 bases remaining between them. This CDR3 is 13 amino acids long. Per germline, CDR1 MDHEN and CDR2 SYDVKM. CDR3 nucleotide sequence: TGTGCCAGCGGCAGAGTTAGCAATCAGCCCCAGCATTTT. This translates into CASGRVSNQPQHF.

The chain couples TRBV7-9 to TRBJ2-7; TRBD1 matches at 9 bases. This CDR3 region has 15 residues. The J segment lost 2 bases and the V segment lost 5 bases, leaving 7 bases of the junction unmatched. Germline V gives CDR1 SEHNR, CDR2 FQNEAQ (reference sequence). CDR3: CASSDPGQGPYEQYF. For the CDR3, the DNA is TGTGCCAGCAGCGATCCGGGACAGGGTCCCTACGAGCAGTACTTC.

The gene calls are TRBV6-6 and TRBJ2-2, with 9 bases identical to TRBD1. This CDR3 is built from 15 residues. The V and J ends lost 6 bases and 3 bases, in that order; junction bases with no gene match: 5. Germline CDR1 MNHNY, CDR2 SVGAGI (reference sequence). The CDR3 spells CASSPGQGYTGELFF. The CDR3 region has the DNA TGTGCCAGCAGCCCGGGACAGGGTTACACCGGGGAGCTGTTTTTT.

The genes are TRBV28 and TRBJ1-3; unclear D gene. Trimming pared 7 bases from V and 5 bases from J, leaving 15 bases between. This CDR3 is built from 14 residues. Germline loops: CDR1 MDHEN, CDR2 SYDVKM. The CDR3 bases are TGTGCCAGCACCCCGGGAGTGAATAGAAACACCATATATTTT. Its protein product is CASTPGVNRNTIYF. Using reference TRBV28 and TRBJ1-3 for the parts outside the CDR3, the full variable domain is DVKVTQSSRYLVKRTGEKVFLECVQDMDHENMFWYRQDPGLGLRLIYFSYDVKMKEKGDIPEGYSVSREKKERFSLILESASTNQTSMYLCASTPGVNRNTIYFGEGSWLTVV.

The rearrangement joins TRBV27 to TRBJ1-5; weak D call: TRBD1 (5 bases). The CDR3 length is 14 residues. Deletions cut 5 bases from V and 5 bases from J, with 13 bases between. Germline loops: CDR1 MNHEY, CDR2 SMNVEV (reference sequence). The DNA for the CDR3 is TGTGCCAGCAGTCCCAGGGAAGCTCATCAGCCCCAGCATTTT. Protein: CASSPREAHQPQHF.

The chain links TRBV27 to TRBJ2-1, with D uncertain. The germline V and J ends were trimmed by 1 base and 0 bases, with 7 bases remaining between them. From germline, CDR1 is MNHEY and CDR2 SMNVEV (reference sequence). CDR3 length equals 15 residues. The CDR3 bases are TGTGCCAGCAGTTTATTTGGAAGCTCCTACAATGAGCAGTTCTTC. It codes for CASSLFGSSYNEQFF.

On this clone: Other nucleotide sequences from this sample produce the same CDR3. V is TRBV11-2 and J is TRBJ2-7, with unresolved D. V lost 1 base and J lost 4, with 5 bases in between. CDR1 is SGHAT and CDR2 is FQNNGV in the germline V gene. The CDR3 spans 12 residues. In nucleotides, the CDR3 is TGTGCCAGCAGCTTAGTGATTTACGAGCAGTACTTC. This translates into CASSLVIYEQYF. The variable domain in full, with the rest retrieved from reference TRBV11-2 and TRBJ2-7, is EAGVAQSPRYKIIEKRQSVAFWCNPISGHATLYWYQQILGQGPKLLIQFQNNGVVDDSQLPKDRFSAERLKGVDSTLKIQPAKLEDSAVYLCASSLVIYEQYFGPGTRLTVT.

This chain uses TRBV7-9 with TRBJ2-7, with D possibly being TRBD1 (5 bases). With 4 bases removed from V and 1 base from J, the gap between germline ends came to 11 bases. Per the germline V gene, CDR1 is SEHNR and CDR2 is FQNEAQ (reference sequence). The CDR3 sequence is 14 residues long. The CDR3 is CASSSTAGSYEQYF. The CDR3 DNA is TGTGCCAGCAGCTCGACCGCAGGGTCCTACGAGCAGTACTTC.

The rearrangement joins TRBV6-6 to TRBJ2-7, with D perhaps matching TRBD1 (5 bases). The CDR3 loop spans 13 amino acids. CDR1 is MNHNY and CDR2 is SVGAGI in the germline V gene (reference sequence). V shed 0 bases and J shed 7 bases, with 10 bases lying between them. CDR3: CASSYSIRDEQYF. The CDR3, as DNA: TGTGCCAGCAGTTACTCGATCAGGGATGAGCAGTACTTC.

V gene TRBV27 combines with J gene TRBJ2-2; 14 bases fit TRBD2. Trimming at V came to 2 bases and at J to 9 bases, leaving 8 bases not matched to a gene. Germline V gene sequence: CDR1 MNHEY, CDR2 SMNVEV (reference sequence). This CDR3 is built from 17 residues. The CDR3 DNA reads as TGTGCCAGCAGTTTACGACTAGCGGGAGGGATAGGGAGGGAGCTGTTTTTT. Translated: CASSLRLAGGIGRELFF.

This clone was counted a single time. V usage is TRBV6-6 and J usage is TRBJ1-5; TRBD1 might be the D (5 bases). This CDR3 comprises 15 residues. V gave up 6 bases and J gave up 5 bases, with 17 bases separating them. Germline CDR1 MNHNY, CDR2 SVGAGI (reference sequence). The CDR3 nucleotides are TGTGCCAGCAGGAAACTAGGGGAGCCTTATCAGCCCCAGCATTTT. It codes for CASRKLGEPYQPQHF.